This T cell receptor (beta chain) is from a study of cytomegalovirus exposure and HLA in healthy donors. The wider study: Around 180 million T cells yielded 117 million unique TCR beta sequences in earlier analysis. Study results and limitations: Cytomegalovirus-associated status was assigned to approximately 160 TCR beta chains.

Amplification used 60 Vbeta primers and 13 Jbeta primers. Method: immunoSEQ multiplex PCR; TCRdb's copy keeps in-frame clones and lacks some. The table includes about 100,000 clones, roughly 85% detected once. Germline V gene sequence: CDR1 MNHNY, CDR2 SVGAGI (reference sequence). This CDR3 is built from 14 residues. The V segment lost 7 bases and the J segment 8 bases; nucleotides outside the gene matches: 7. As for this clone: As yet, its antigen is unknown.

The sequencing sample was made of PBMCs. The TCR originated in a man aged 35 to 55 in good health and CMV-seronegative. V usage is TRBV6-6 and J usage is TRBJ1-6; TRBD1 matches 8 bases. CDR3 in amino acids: CASTLDRGDSPLHF. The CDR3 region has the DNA TGTGCCAGCACCCTTGACAGGGGTGATTCACCCCTCCACTTT.